Here is one T cell receptor (beta chain) with its context. Measured with immunoSEQ multiplex PCR; TCRdb has only the in-frame clones, and not every one. The sample has around 27,000 clones; over 75% are singletons. The sample comes from a study of PD-L1 blockade in urothelial cancer. The CDR3 spans 14 residues. The junction had 4 bases not matched to a gene; V was cut back by 3 bases and J by 3 bases. CDR1 is KGHSH and CDR2 is LQKENI in the germline V gene. The rearrangement uses TRBV18 and TRBJ1-2; 7 nucleotides align to TRBD1. Source: PBMCs, taken around atezolizumab (anti-PD-L1) treatment. This receptor was identified in a man aged 50 to 60 with urothelial cancer. This CDR3 is CASSPTGVDYGYTF. The CDR3 region has the DNA TGTGCCAGCTCACCTACAGGGGTGGACTATGGCTACACCTTC.